These 21 T cell receptor beta chains were all obtained from the same sample, sequenced in a study of cytomegalovirus exposure and HLA in healthy donors. 60 Vbeta and 13 Jbeta primers were used in PCR. The table came from immunoSEQ multiplex PCR; TCRdb's copy has only in-frame clones and leaves some out. The table shows approximately 24,000 clones, with around 70% occurring only once. The sample comprised PBMCs. All receptors come from a woman in her forties or fifties in good health and CMV-seronegative.

The chain recombines TRBV5-4 with TRBJ2-3; 9 nucleotides align to TRBD2. The germline gives CDR1 SGHNT, CDR2 YYREEE (reference sequence). V was clipped by 1 base and J by 1 base; unmatched bases: 1. This CDR3 spans 15 amino acids. DNA for the CDR3: TGTGCCAGCAGCTTGAGGACTAGCGGCACAGATACGCAGTATTTT. It yields the protein CASSLRTSGTDTQYF.

The genes are TRBV14 and TRBJ2-7, with TRBD1 identical over 7 bases. The CDR3 has 17 residues. Trimming cost V 6 bases and J 4 bases; bases outside gene matches: 18. The germline CDR1 and CDR2 sequences are SGHDN and FVKESK. The CDR3 DNA follows: TGTGCCAGCAGTTCCGGGACCTACTTCCAGGGGGTTTACGAGCAGTACTTC. The encoded protein is CASSSGTYFQGVYEQYF.

The V gene is TRBV6-1, the J gene TRBJ1-5; D remains ambiguous. Germline CDR1 MNHNS, CDR2 SASEGT. CDR3 length: 15 amino acids. V was shortened by 6 bases and J by 1 base, with 13 bases between the two germline ends. The DNA for the CDR3 is TGTGCCAGCAGGGACCCGAGAGGGAGCAATCAGCCCCAGCATTTT. It codes for CASRDPRGSNQPQHF.

V gene TRBV15 combines with J gene TRBJ1-5, with D unclear. CDR1 LNHNV and CDR2 YYDKDF come from the germline V gene (reference sequence). The CDR3 sequence is 21 residues long. Trimming took off 3 bases at V and 5 bases at J, with 32 bases between the two ends. The CDR3 loop reads CATSRSPRSRGGSGKDQPQHF. The CDR3 nucleotides are TGTGCCACCAGCAGGTCTCCCCGATCGCGGGGAGGGTCAGGAAAGGATCAGCCCCAGCATTTT.

The V and J genes are TRBV29-1 and TRBJ2-5; 10 bases align to TRBD1. Germline CDR1 is SQVTM and CDR2 is ANQGSEA. V was clipped by 7 bases and J by 2 bases; unmatched bases: 7. The CDR3 sequence is 14 residues long. The CDR3 region is CSGRQGAWQETQYF. The CDR3 DNA reads TGCAGCGGGCGACAGGGGGCTTGGCAAGAGACCCAGTACTTC.

The J gene is TRBJ1-1, the V gene TRBV9; the D is unclear. The germline gives CDR1 SGDLS, CDR2 YYNGEE. The V and J ends lost 4 bases and 8 bases respectively, with 15 bases between them. The length of the CDR3 is 13 residues. For the CDR3, the DNA is TGTGCCAGCAGCCTATCGGACTCAGGCGAAGCTTTCTTT. Translation gives CASSLSDSGEAFF.

The rearrangement joins TRBV4-1 to TRBJ1-4; 10 bases are a match to TRBD1. Germline trimming cut 1 base from V and 6 bases from J; bases unmatched to any gene: 5. This CDR3 contains 16 residues. Germline loops: CDR1 MGHRA, CDR2 YSYEKL. The CDR3 loop reads CASSQAPGTGDEKLFF. CDR3 bases: TGCGCCAGCAGCCAAGCGCCCGGGACAGGGGATGAAAAACTGTTTTTT.

This clone was observed a handful of times. The chain joins TRBV7-3 to TRBJ2-1; no definite D call. Trimming took off 5 bases at V and 6 bases at J, with 11 bases between the two ends. The CDR3 loop spans 13 amino acids. The germline gives CDR1 SGHTA, CDR2 FQGTGA. In nucleotides, the CDR3 is TGTGCCAGCAGCCGAGGCGGAGTCAATGAGCAGTTCTTC. This sequence encodes CASSRGGVNEQFF. The full variable domain, completed using reference TRBV7-3 and TRBJ2-1, is GAGVSQTPSNKVTEKGKYVELRCDPISGHTALYWYRQSLGQGPEFLIYFQGTGAADDSGLPNDRFFAVRPEGSVSTLKIQRTERGDSAVYLCASSRGGVNEQFFGPGTRLTVL.

V and J are TRBV10-3 and TRBJ1-6, with D unclear. Trimming removed 6 bases from V and 7 bases from J, with 13 bases in between. This CDR3 comprises 14 residues. Germline CDR1 reads ENHRY; CDR2 reads SYGVKD. The CDR3 DNA follows: TGTGCCATCAGACCGGGAGAGCTAAATTCACCCCTCCACTTT. This sequence encodes CAIRPGELNSPLHF.

The table lists this clone with a few counts. V usage is TRBV5-1 and J usage is TRBJ2-5; no clear D gene. Germline V CDR1 and CDR2: SGHRS, YFSETQ. CDR3 length: 13 amino acids. V was shortened by 2 bases and J by 1 base, with 6 bases between the two germline ends. The CDR3 spells CASSFWSQETQYF. CDR3 coding DNA: TGCGCCAGCAGCTTTTGGAGCCAAGAGACCCAGTACTTC.

This chain links TRBV29-1 with TRBJ2-7; 9 bases are a match to TRBD1. Trimming took 7 bases from V and 0 from J; bases not matched to a gene: 10. CDR1 is SQVTM, CDR2 ANQGSEA, per germline. The CDR3 consists of 15 residues. This CDR3 is CSADRGQGSSYEQYF. In nucleotides, the CDR3 is TGCAGCGCCGACCGAGGACAGGGGAGCTCCTACGAGCAGTACTTC.

This clone is medium-sized (0.01 to 0.1%) in the sample. The chain employs TRBV4-2 and TRBJ2-7; possible D gene TRBD1, 6 bases. The CDR3 is 13 amino acids. In germline, CDR1 is LGHNA, CDR2 YNFKEQ. Trimming pared 1 base from V and 7 bases from J, leaving 11 bases between. CDR3 sequence: CASSQGLGGEQYF. CDR3 coding DNA: TGTGCCAGCAGCCAAGGGCTAGGGGGTGAGCAGTACTTC.

The chain joins TRBV7-9 to TRBJ2-1; D gene ambiguous. This CDR3 is 13 amino acids long. Per the germline V gene, CDR1 is SEHNR and CDR2 is FQNEAQ (reference sequence). V was cut by 5 bases and J by 13 bases, with 18 bases left in between. The CDR3 sequence is CASSLSPHPHQFF. CDR3 in DNA: TGTGCCAGCAGCCTTAGCCCCCATCCCCATCAGTTCTTC. Full variable domain (remainder filled in from reference TRBV7-9 and TRBJ2-1): DTGVSQNPRHKITKRGQNVTFRCDPISEHNRLYWYRQTLGQGPEFLTYFQNEAQLEKSRLLSDRFSAERPKGSFSTLEIQRTEQGDSAMYLCASSLSPHPHQFFGPGTRLTVL.

This chain links TRBV28 with TRBJ2-3; 9 nucleotides line up with TRBD1. Germline lookup yields CDR1 MDHEN and CDR2 SYDVKM. This CDR3 comprises 13 residues. V dropped 6 bases and J dropped 6; count of bases not matched to a gene: 4. Here the CDR3 DNA reads TGTGCCAGCAGGGACAGGGGAGGTGATACGCAGTATTTT. Encoded protein: CASRDRGGDTQYF.

V and J are TRBV10-1 and TRBJ1-1, with 8 bases lining up with TRBD1. Per the germline V gene, CDR1 is WNHNN and CDR2 is SYGVQD (reference sequence). The CDR3 extends over 14 amino acids. Trimming removed 1 base from V and 5 bases from J; junction bases left unmatched: 3. DNA for the CDR3: TGCGCCAGCAGTGAGTGGACAGGGCCAACTGAAGCTTTCTTT. It encodes CASSEWTGPTEAFF.

This clone was seen only a few times. This chain's CDR3 is CASSLGRLQNTEAFF. The CDR3, as DNA: TGTGCCAGCAGCCTTGGGAGGCTCCAGAACACTGAAGCTTTCTTT. This rearrangement joins TRBV5-6 to TRBJ1-1; unclear D gene. Germline CDR1 is SGHDT and CDR2 is YYEEEE. Trimming took off 4 bases at V and 1 base at J, with 14 bases between the two ends. The CDR3 length is 15 residues.

V usage is TRBV29-1 and J usage is TRBJ1-2, with a possible D match to TRBD1 (6 bases). V lost 4 bases and J lost 5, with 8 bases in between. The CDR3 is made up of 11 amino acids. The germline CDR1 and CDR2 sequences are SQVTM and ANQGSEA. CDR3 residues: CSVGDTYGYTF. CDR3 bases: TGCAGCGTTGGGGACACTTATGGCTACACCTTC.

J is TRBJ1-2 and V is TRBV4-1; D is possibly TRBD1 (5 bases). Trimming took off 0 bases at V and 4 bases at J, with 18 bases between the two ends. Germline V gives CDR1 MGHRA, CDR2 YSYEKL. The CDR3 extends over 17 amino acids. The CDR3 DNA follows: TGCGCCAGCAGCCAAGATTGGGGCCAGTCAGGTCCCTATGGCTACACCTTC. This codes for CASSQDWGQSGPYGYTF.

This clone has a handful of counts. The chain has TRBV4-1 and TRBJ1-1; D is unresolved. V lost 0 bases and J lost 9, with 5 bases in between. Germline CDR1 MGHRA, CDR2 YSYEKL. The CDR3 has 11 amino acids. The CDR3 sequence: CASSQERKAFF. Written as DNA, the CDR3 is TGCGCCAGCAGCCAAGAGAGGAAAGCTTTCTTT.

V is TRBV5-1 and J is TRBJ2-7; D gene uncertain. From germline, CDR1 is SGHRS and CDR2 YFSETQ. The CDR3 has 13 amino acids. The V end was cut by 0 bases, the J end by 0 bases, with 4 bases between. This chain's CDR3 is CASSLGSSYEQYF. In DNA form, the CDR3 reads TGCGCCAGCAGCTTGGGCAGCTCCTACGAGCAGTACTTC.

The chain has TRBV7-9 and TRBJ2-5; D gene ambiguous. Trimming removed 3 bases from V and 1 base from J, with 6 bases in between. This CDR3 contains 13 residues. Germline CDR1 and CDR2: SEHNR and FQNEAQ (reference sequence). The CDR3 bases are TGTGCCAGCAGCTTGGAGATCCAAGAGACCCAGTACTTC. Its protein is CASSLEIQETQYF.